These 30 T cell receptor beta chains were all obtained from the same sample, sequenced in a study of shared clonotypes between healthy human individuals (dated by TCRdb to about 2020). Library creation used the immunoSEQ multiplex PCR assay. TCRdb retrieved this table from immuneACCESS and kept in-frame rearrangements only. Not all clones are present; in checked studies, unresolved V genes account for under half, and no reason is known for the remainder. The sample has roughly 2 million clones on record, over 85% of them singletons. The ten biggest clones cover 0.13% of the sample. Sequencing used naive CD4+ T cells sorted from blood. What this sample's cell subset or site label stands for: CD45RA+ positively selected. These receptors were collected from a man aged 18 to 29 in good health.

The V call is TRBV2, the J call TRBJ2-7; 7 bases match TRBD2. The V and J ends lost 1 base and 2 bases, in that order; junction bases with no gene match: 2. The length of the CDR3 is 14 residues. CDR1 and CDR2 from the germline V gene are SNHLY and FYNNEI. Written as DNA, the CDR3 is TGTGCCAGCAGTGAAGGTCGGGGGGCCTACGAGCAGTACTTC. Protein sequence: CASSEGRGAYEQYF.

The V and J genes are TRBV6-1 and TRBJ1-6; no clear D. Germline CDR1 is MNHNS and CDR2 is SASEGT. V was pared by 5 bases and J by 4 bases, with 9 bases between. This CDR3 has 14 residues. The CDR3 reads CASSQTRYNSPLHF. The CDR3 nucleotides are TGTGCCAGCAGTCAGACTCGTTATAATTCACCCCTCCACTTT.

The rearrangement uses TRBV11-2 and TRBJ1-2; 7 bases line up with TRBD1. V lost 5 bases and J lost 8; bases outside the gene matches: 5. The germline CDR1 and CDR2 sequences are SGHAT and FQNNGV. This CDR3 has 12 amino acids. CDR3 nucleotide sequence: TGTGCCAGCAGCACGCCAGGGGGAGGCTACACCTTC. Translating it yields CASSTPGGGYTF. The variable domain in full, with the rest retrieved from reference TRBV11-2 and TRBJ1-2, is EAGVAQSPRYKIIEKRQSVAFWCNPISGHATLYWYQQILGQGPKLLIQFQNNGVVDDSQLPKDRFSAERLKGVDSTLKIQPAKLEDSAVYLCASSTPGGGYTFGSGTRLTVV.

The CDR3 region is CASSAQGRSNQPQHF. CDR3 in DNA: TGTGCCAGCAGCGCTCAGGGTCGTAGCAATCAGCCCCAGCATTTT. The rearrangement uses TRBV9 and TRBJ1-5, with a possible D match to TRBD1 (5 bases). Germline assignment: CDR1 SGDLS and CDR2 YYNGEE. The CDR3 length is 15 residues. Trimming cost V 3 bases and J 0 bases, with 10 bases left between them.

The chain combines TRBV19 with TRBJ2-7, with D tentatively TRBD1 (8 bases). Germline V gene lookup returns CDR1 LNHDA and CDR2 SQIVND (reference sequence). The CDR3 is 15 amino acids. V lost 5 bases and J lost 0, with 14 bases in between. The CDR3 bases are TGTGCCAGTAGTTTCACAGGGGGGGCCTCCTACGAGCAGTACTTC. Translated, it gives CASSFTGGASYEQYF.

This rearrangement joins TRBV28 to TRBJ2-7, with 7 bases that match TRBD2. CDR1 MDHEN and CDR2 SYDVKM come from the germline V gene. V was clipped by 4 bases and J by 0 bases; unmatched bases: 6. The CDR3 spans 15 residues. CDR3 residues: CASSYAGVSSYEQYF. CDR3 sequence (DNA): TGTGCCAGCAGTTACGCGGGGGTCAGCTCCTACGAGCAGTACTTC. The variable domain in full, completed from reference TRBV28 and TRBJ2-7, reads DVKVTQSSRYLVKRTGEKVFLECVQDMDHENMFWYRQDPGLGLRLIYFSYDVKMKEKGDIPEGYSVSREKKERFSLILESASTNQTSMYLCASSYAGVSSYEQYFGPGTRLTVT.

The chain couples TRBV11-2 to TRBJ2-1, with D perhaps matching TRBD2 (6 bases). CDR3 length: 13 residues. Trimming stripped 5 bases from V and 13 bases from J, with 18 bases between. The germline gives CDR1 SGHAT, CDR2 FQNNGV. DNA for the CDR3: TGTGCCAGCAGCCCCGGGCTAGCGAATAGACAGTTCTTC. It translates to CASSPGLANRQFF.

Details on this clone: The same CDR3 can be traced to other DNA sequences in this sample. This CDR3 is CASSLVRGTDTQYF. CDR3 DNA: TGTGCCAGCAGCTTGGTCAGGGGCACAGATACGCAGTATTTT. The chain couples TRBV5-6 to TRBJ2-3; D is possibly TRBD1 (5 bases). There are 14 residues in the CDR3. Between the trimmed V and J ends, which lost 0 bases and 1 base, there was a span of 6 bases. CDR1 and CDR2 (germline): SGHDT, YYEEEE.

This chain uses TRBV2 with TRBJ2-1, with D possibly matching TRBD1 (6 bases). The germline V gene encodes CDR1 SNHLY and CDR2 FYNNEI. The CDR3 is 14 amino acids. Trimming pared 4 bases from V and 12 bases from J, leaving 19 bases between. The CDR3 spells CASSAQGLGYGQFF. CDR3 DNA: TGTGCCAGCAGTGCACAGGGCCTGGGGTATGGGCAGTTCTTC.

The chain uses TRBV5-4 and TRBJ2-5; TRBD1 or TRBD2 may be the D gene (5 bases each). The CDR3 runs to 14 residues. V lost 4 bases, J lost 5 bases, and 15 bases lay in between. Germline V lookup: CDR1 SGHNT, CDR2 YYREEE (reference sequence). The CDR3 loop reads CASSGLMRDETQYF. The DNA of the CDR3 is TGTGCCAGCAGCGGCCTAATGAGGGACGAGACCCAGTACTTC.

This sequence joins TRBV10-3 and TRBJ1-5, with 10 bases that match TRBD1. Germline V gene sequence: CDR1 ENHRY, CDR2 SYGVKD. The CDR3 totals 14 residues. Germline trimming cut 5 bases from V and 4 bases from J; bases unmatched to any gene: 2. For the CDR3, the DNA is TGTGCCATCAGTATGGACAGGGGGAATCAGCCCCAGCATTTT. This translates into CAISMDRGNQPQHF.

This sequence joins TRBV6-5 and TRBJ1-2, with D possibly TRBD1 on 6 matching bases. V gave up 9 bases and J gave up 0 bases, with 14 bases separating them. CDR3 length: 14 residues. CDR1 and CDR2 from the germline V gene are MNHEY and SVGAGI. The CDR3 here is CASGRDIANYGYTF. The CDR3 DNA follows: TGTGCCAGTGGCCGGGACATAGCTAACTATGGCTACACCTTC.

CDR3 residues: CASTKSGNTEAFF. CDR3 DNA sequence: TGTGCCAGCACCAAATCAGGGAACACTGAAGCTTTCTTT. The rearrangement uses TRBV6-5 and TRBJ1-1, with D uncertain. The CDR3 length is 13 residues. CDR1 and CDR2 (germline): MNHEY, SVGAGI. Trimming removed 7 bases at V and 1 base at J, with 10 bases between.

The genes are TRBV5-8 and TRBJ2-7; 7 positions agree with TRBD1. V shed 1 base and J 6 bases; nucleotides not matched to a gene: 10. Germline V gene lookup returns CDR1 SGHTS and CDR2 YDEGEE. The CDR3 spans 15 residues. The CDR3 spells CASSLLGFRGSEQYF. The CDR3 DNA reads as TGTGCCAGCAGCTTGCTGGGCTTCAGGGGGAGCGAGCAGTACTTC. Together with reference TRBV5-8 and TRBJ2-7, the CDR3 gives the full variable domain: EAGVTQSPTHLIKTRGQQATLRCSPISGHTSVYWYQQALGLGLQFLLWYDEGEERNRGNFPPRFSGRQFPNYSSELNVNALELEDSALYLCASSLLGFRGSEQYFGPGTRLTVT.

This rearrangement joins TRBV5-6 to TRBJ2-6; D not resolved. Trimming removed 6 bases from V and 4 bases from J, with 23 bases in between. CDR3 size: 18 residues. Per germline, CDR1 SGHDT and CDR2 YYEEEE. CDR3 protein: CASNLLGGPFSGANVLTF. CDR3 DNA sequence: TGTGCCAGCAACCTATTAGGCGGACCTTTCTCAGGGGCCAACGTCCTGACTTTC.

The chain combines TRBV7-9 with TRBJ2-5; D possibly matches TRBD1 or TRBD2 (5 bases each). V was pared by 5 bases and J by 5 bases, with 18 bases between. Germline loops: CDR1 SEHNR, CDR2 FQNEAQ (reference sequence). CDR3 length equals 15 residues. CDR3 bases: TGTGCCAGCAGCCAAGGGGACCAAAGGAAGGAGACCCAGTACTTC. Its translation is CASSQGDQRKETQYF.

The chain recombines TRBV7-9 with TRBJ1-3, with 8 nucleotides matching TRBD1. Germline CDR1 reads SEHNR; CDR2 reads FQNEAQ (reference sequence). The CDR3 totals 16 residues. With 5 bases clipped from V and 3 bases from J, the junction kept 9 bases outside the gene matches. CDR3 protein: CASSHARGTGGNTIYF. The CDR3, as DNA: TGTGCCAGCAGCCACGCCCGGGGGACAGGTGGAAACACCATATATTTT.

CDR3 region: CASKSASTEAFF. The CDR3, as DNA: TGTGCCAGCAAGTCAGCCAGCACTGAAGCTTTCTTT. The chain links TRBV6-1 to TRBJ1-1; D gene uncertain. The germline V and J ends were trimmed by 7 bases and 4 bases, with 10 bases remaining between them. The CDR3 sequence is 12 residues long. CDR1 and CDR2 (germline): MNHNS, SASEGT.

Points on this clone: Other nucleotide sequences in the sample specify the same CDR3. The CDR3 protein is CAISLGGNEQFF. CDR3 sequence (DNA): TGTGCCATCAGTTTAGGGGGGAATGAGCAGTTCTTC. The V and J genes are TRBV10-3 and TRBJ2-1, with D possibly being TRBD1 or TRBD2 (6 bases each). This CDR3 is built from 12 residues. The germline CDR1 and CDR2 sequences are ENHRY and SYGVKD. Between the trimmed V and J ends, which lost 5 bases and 7 bases, there was a span of 9 bases.

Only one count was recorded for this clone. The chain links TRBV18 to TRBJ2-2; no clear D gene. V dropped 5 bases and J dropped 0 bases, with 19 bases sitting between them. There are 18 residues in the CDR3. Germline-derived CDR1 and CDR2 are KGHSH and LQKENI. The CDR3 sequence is CASSTRVDWRANTGELFF. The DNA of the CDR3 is TGTGCCAGCTCAACAAGGGTAGACTGGCGAGCGAACACCGGGGAGCTGTTTTTT.

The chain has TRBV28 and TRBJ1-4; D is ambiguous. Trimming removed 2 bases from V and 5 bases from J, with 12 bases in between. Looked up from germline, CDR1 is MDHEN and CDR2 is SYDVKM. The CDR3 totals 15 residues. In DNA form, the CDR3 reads TGTGCCAGCAGTTTAACCTTGGGCACGAATGAAAAACTGTTTTTT. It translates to CASSLTLGTNEKLFF.

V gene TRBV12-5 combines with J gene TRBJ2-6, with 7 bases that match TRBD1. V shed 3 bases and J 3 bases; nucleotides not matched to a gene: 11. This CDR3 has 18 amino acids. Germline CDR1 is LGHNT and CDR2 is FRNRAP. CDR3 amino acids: CASGLQEKGAVGANVLTF. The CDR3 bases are TGTGCTAGTGGTTTACAGGAGAAGGGGGCGGTTGGGGCCAACGTCCTGACTTTC. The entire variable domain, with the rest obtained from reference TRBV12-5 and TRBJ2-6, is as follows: DARVTQTPRHKVTEMGQEVTMRCQPILGHNTVFWYRQTMMQGLELLAYFRNRAPLDDSGMPKDRFSAEMPDATLATLKIQPSEPRDSAVYFCASGLQEKGAVGANVLTFGAGSRLTVL.

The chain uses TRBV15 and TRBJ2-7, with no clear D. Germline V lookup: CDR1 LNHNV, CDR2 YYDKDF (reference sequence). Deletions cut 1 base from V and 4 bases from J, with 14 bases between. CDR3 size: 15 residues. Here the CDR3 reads CATSRGALGFYEQYF. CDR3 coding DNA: TGTGCCACCAGCAGAGGGGCGCTGGGATTTTACGAGCAGTACTTC.

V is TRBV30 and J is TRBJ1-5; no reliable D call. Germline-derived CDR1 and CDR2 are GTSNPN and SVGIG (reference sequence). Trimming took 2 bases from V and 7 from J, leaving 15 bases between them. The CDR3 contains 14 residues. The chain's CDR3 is CAWSSGDSRQPQHF. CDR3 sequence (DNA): TGTGCCTGGAGTAGTGGAGATTCGAGGCAGCCCCAGCATTTT. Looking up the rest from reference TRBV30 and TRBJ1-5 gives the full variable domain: SQTIHQWPATLVQPVGSPLSLECTVEGTSNPNLYWYRQAAGRGLQLLFYSVGIGQISSEVPQNLSASRPQDRQFILSSKKLLLSDSGFYLCAWSSGDSRQPQHFGDGTRLSIL.

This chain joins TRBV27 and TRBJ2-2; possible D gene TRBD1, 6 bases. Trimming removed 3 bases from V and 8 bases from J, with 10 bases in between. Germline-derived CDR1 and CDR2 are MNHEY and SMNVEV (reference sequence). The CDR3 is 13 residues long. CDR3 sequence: CASSFRGEGELFF. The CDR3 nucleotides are TGTGCCAGCAGTTTCAGGGGCGAGGGGGAGCTGTTTTTT.

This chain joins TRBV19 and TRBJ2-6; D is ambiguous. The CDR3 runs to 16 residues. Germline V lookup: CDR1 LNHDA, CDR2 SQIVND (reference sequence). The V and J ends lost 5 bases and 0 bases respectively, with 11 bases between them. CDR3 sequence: CASSARVISGANVLTF. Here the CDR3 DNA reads TGTGCCAGTAGTGCACGGGTCATCTCTGGGGCCAACGTCCTGACTTTC. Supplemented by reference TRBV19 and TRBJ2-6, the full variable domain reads DGGITQSPKYLFRKEGQNVTLSCEQNLNHDAMYWYRQDPGQGLRLIYYSQIVNDFQKGDIAEGYSVSREKKESFPLTVTSAQKNPTAFYLCASSARVISGANVLTFGAGSRLTVL.

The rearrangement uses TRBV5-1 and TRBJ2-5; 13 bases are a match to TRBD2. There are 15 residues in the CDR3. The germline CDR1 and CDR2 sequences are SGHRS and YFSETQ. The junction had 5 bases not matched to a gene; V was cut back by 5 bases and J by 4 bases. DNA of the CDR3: TGCGCCAGCAGTTTTGGACTAGCGGGAGCAGAGACCCAGTACTTC. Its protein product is CASSFGLAGAETQYF.

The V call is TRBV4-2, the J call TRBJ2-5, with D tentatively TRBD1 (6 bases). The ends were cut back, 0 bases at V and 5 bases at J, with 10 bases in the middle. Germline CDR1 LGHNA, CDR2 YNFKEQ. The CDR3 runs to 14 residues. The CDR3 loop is CASSQDRGAETQYF. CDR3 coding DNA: TGTGCCAGCAGCCAAGACAGGGGTGCCGAGACCCAGTACTTC.

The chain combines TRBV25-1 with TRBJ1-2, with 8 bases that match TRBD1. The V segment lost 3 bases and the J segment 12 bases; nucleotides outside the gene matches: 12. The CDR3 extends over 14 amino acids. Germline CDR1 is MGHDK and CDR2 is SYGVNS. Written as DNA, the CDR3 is TGTGCCAGCAGTGAGGGACAGGTTAGGGCCGGCCACACCTTC. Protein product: CASSEGQVRAGHTF.

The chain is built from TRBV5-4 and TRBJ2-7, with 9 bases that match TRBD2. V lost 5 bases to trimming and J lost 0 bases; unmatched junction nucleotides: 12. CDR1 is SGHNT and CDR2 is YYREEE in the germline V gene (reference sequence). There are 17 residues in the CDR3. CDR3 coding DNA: TGTGCCAGCAGTCCTCCAGGGTTAGCGGGGGACTCCTACGAGCAGTACTTC. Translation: CASSPPGLAGDSYEQYF.